This entry lists 5 T cell receptor beta chains sequenced from one sample in a study of CD8 T cells in ankylosing spondylitis. TCRdb recomputed calls from the 5' RACE reads with MiXCR, one row per CDR3 protein. This table holds about 220,000 distinct CDR3 sequences, around a quarter found once. Sequenced input: blood, either unsorted or a sorted T cell fraction (not recorded which). All receptors derive from a male donor with ankylosing spondylitis or in good health (not recorded which).

This clonotype showed up many times. The genes are TRBV3-1 and TRBJ2-7; 7 bases line up with TRBD2. The trim removed 2 bases at V and 6 bases at J, leaving 4 bases unmatched. Per germline, CDR1 LGHDT and CDR2 YNNKEL (reference sequence). The CDR3 covers 13 residues. The chain's CDR3 is CASSQLSGTEQYF. In DNA, the CDR3 is TGTGCCAGCAGCCAACTCAGCGGGACCGAGCAGTACTTC.

The CDR3 DNA sequence: TGTGCCATCAGTTCGCGGACTGTGAACACTGAAGCTTTCTTT. Its protein is CAISSRTVNTEAFF. The chain couples TRBV10-3 to TRBJ1-1; D gene uncertain. V was pared by 5 bases and J by 0 bases, with 10 bases between. The CDR3 runs 14 residues. CDR1 ENHRY and CDR2 SYGVKD come from the germline V gene.

This clonotype occurred a few times. J is TRBJ2-1 and V is TRBV6-1; 12 nucleotides match TRBD2. Germline loops: CDR1 MNHNS, CDR2 SASEGT. The J segment lost 3 bases and the V segment lost 6 bases, leaving 9 bases of the junction unmatched. This CDR3 has 17 amino acids. Here the CDR3 reads CASSPRLAGAHYNEQFF. The DNA of the CDR3 is TGTGCCAGCAGCCCCAGACTAGCGGGAGCCCACTACAATGAGCAGTTCTTC.

The chain uses TRBV29-1 and TRBJ2-5, with D perhaps matching TRBD2 (6 bases). V lost 4 bases, J lost 8 bases, and 14 bases lay in between. This CDR3 spans 12 amino acids. Germline values: CDR1 SQVTM, CDR2 ANQGSEA. As DNA, the CDR3 is TGCAGCGTTGTACTAGCTGGAAGAACCCAGTACTTC. This codes for CSVVLAGRTQYF.

This clonotype was recorded at least ten times. This chain uses TRBV20-1 with TRBJ2-5; perhaps TRBD2 as D (5 bases). The CDR3 consists of 14 residues. V lost 0 bases and J 5 bases, leaving 13 bases between the germline ends. The germline V gene encodes CDR1 DFQATT and CDR2 SNEGSKA (reference sequence). The DNA of the CDR3 is TGCAGTGCTAGAGATAGGTGGGAGTACGAGACCCAGTACTTC. The encoded protein is CSARDRWEYETQYF.